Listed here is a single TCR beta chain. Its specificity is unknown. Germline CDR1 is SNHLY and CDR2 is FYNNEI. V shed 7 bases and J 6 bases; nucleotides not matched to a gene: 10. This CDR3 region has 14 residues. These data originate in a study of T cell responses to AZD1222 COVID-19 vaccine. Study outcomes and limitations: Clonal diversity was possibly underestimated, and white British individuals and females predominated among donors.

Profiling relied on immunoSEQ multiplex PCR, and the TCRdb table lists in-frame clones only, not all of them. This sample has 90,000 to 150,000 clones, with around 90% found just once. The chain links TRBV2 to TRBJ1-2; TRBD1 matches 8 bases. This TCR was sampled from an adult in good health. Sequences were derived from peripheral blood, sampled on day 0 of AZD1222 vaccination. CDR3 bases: TGTGCCAGCAACGGACAGGGCAATGGCGATGGCTACACCTTC. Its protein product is CASNGQGNGDGYTF.